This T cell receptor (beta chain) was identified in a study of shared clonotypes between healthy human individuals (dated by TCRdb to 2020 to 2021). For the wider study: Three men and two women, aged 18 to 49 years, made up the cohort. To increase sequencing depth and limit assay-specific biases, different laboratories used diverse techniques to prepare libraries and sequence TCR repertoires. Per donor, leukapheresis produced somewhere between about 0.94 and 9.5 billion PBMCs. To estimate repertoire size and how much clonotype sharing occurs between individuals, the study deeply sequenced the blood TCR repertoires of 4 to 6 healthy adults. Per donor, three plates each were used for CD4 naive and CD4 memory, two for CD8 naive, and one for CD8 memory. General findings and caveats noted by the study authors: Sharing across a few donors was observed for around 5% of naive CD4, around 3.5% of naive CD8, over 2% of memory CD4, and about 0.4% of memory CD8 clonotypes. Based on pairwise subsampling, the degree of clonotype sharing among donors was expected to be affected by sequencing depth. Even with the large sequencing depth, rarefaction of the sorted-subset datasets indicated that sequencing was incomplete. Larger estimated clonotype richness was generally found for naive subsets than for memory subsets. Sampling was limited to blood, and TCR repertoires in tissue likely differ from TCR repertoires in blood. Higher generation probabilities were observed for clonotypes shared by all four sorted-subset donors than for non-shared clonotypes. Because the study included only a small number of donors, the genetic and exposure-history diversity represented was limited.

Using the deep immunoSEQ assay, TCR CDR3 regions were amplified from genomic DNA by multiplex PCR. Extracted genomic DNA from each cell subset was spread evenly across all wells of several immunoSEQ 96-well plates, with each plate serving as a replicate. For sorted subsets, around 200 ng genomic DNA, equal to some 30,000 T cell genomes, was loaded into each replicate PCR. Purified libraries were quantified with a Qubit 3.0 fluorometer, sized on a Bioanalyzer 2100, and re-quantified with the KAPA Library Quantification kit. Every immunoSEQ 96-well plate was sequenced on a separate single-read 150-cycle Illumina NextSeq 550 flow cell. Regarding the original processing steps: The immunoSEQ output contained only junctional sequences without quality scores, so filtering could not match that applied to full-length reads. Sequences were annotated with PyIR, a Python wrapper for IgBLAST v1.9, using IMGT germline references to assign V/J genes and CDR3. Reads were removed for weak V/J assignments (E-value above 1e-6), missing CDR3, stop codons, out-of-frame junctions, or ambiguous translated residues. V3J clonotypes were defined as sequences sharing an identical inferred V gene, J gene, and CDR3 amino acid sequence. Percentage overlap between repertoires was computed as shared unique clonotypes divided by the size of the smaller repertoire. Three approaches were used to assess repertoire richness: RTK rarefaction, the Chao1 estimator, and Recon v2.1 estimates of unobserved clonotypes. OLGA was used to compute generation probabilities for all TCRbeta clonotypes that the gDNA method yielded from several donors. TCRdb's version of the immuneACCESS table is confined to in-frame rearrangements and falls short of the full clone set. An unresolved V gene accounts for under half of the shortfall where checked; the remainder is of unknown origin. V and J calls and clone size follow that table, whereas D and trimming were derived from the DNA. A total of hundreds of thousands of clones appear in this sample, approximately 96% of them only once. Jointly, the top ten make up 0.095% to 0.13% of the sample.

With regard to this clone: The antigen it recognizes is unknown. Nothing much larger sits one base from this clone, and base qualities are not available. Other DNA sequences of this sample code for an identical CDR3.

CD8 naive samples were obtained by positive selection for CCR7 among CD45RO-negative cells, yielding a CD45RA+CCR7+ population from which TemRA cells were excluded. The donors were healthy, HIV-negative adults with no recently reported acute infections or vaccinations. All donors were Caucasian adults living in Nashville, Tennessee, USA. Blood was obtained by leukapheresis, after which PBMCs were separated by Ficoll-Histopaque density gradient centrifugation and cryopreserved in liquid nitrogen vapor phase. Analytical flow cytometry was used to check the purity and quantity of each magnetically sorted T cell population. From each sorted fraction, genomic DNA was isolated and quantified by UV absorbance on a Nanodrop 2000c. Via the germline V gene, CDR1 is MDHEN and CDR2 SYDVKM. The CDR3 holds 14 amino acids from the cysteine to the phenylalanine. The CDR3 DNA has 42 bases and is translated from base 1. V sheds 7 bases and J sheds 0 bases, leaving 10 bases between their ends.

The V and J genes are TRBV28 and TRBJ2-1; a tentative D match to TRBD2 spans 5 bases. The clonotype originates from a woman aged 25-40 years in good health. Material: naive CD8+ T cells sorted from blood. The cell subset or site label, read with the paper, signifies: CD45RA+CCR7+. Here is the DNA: TGTGCCAGCACCGGGGAAAGCTCCTACAATGAGCAGTTCTTC. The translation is CASTGESSYNEQFF.